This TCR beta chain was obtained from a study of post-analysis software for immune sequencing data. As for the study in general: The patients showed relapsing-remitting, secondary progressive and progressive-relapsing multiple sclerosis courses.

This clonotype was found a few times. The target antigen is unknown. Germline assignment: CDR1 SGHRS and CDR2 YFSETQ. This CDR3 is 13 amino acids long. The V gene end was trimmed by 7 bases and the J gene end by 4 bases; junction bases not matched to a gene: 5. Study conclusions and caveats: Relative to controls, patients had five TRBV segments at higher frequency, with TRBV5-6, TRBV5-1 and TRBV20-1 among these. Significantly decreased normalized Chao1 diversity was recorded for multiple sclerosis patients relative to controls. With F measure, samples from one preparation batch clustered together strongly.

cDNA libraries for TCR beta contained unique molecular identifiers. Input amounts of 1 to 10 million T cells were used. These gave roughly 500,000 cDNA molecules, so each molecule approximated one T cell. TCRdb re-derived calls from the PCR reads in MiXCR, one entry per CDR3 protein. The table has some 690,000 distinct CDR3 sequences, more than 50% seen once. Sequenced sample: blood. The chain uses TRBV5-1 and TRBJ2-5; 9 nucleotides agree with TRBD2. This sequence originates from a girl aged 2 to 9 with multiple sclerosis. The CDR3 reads CASAGGRRETQYF. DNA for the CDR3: TGCGCCAGCGCGGGGGGGCGCCGAGAGACCCAGTACTTC.